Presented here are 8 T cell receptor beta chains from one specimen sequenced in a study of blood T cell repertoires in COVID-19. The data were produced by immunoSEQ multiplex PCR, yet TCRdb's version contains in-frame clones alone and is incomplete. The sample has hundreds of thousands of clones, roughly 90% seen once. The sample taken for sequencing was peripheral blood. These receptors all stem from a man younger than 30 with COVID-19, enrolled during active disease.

CDR3 DNA sequence: TGTGCCAGCAGCTTGGCAGGGAATTCACCCCTCCACTTT. This translates into CASSLAGNSPLHF. This chain connects TRBV5-4 to TRBJ1-6, with D possibly matching TRBD1 (5 bases). Germline V CDR1 and CDR2: SGHNT, YYREEE (reference sequence). V lost 0 bases and J 7 bases, leaving 5 bases between the germline ends. This CDR3 has 13 residues. Based on the CDR3 plus reference TRBV5-4 and TRBJ1-6, the full variable domain is ETGVTQSPTHLIKTRGQQVTLRCSSQSGHNTVSWYQQALGQGPQFIFQYYREEENGRGNFPPRFSGLQFPNYSSELNVNALELDDSALYLCASSLAGNSPLHFGNGTRLTVT.

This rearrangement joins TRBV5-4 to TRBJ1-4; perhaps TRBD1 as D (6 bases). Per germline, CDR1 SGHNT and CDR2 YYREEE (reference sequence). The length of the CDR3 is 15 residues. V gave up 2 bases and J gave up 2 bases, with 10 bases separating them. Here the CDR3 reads CASSLQGVTNEKLFF. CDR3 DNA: TGTGCCAGCAGCTTACAGGGCGTCACTAATGAAAAACTGTTTTTT. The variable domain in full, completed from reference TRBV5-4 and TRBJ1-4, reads ETGVTQSPTHLIKTRGQQVTLRCSSQSGHNTVSWYQQALGQGPQFIFQYYREEENGRGNFPPRFSGLQFPNYSSELNVNALELDDSALYLCASSLQGVTNEKLFFGSGTQLSVL.

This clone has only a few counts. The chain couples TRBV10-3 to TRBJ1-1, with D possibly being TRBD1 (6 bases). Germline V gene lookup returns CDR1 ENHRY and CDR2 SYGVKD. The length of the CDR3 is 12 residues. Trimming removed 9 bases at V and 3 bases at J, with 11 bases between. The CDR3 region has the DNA TGTGCCATGCAGGGGCTCGACACTGAAGCTTTCTTT. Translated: CAMQGLDTEAFF.

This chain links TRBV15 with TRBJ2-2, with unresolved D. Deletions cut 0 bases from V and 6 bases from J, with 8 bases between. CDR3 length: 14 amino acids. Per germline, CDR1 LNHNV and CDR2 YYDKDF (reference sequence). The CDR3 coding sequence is TGTGCCACCAGCAGAGATTTCGACTCCGGGGAGCTGTTTTTT. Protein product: CATSRDFDSGELFF. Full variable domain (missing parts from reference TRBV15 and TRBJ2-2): DAMVIQNPRYQVTQFGKPVTLSCSQTLNHNVMYWYQQKSSQAPKLLFHYYDKDFNNEADTPDNFQSRRPNTSFCFLDIRSPGLGDTAMYLCATSRDFDSGELFFGEGSRLTVL.

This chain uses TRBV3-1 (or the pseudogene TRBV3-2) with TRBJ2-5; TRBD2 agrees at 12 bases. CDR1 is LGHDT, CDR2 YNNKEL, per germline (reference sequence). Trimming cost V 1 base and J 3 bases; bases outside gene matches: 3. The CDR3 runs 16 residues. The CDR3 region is CASSQGGLAGKETQYF. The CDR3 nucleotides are TGTGCCAGCAGCCAAGGTGGACTAGCGGGAAAAGAGACCCAGTACTTC.

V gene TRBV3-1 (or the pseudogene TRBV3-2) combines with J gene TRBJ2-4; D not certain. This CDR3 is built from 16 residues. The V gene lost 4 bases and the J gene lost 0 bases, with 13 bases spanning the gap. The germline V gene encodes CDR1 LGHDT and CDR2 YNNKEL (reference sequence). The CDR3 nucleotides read TGTGCCAGCAGCCGAACTTCGTCCCTAGCCAAAAACATTCAGTACTTC. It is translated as CASSRTSSLAKNIQYF.

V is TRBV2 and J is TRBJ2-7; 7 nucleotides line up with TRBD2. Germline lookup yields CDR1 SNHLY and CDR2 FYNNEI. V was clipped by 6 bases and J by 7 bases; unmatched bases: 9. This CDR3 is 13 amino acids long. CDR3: CASRADVAGEQYF. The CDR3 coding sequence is TGTGCCAGCAGAGCGGACGTAGCGGGTGAGCAGTACTTC.

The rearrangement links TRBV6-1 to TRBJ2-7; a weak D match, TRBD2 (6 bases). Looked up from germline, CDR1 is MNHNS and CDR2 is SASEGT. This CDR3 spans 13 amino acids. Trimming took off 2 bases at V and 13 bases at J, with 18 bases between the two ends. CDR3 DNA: TGTGCCAGCAGTGAAAGTTGGGGACTGGCGAATTACTTC. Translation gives CASSESWGLANYF.